This TCR beta chain was sequenced in a study of cytomegalovirus exposure and HLA in healthy donors (dated by TCRdb to 2016 to 2017). At the level of the whole study: An earlier analysis of roughly 500 of the donors reported 250 to 350 Gb of sequence data and 100 million to 140 million unique TCR beta sequences from roughly 180 million T cells. Rather than drawing on any new phenotypic data, the later analysis identified candidate immune exposures from TCR beta sequences and the way those sequences occurred across donors. The study aimed to test whether cataloging public T cell receptors could reveal signatures of past pathogen exposure. The study profiled the T cell repertoires of under 850 subjects by immunosequencing and related them to cytomegalovirus serostatus. In addition to the first cohort of 500 to 850 subjects, a separate validation cohort of 120 different subjects was used. Among the roughly 400 genotyped donors, roughly 80% belonged to the genetic ancestry cluster associated with self-reported Caucasian donors. In a later genetic analysis, genome-wide SNP genotypes for about 55% of the roughly 700 donors were used, and that subset was treated as a discovery cohort. Because of strong linkage in the cohort, five DR-DQ haplotypes were treated as single units for association and clustering. About 300 gigabases of sequencing data and around 85 million unique TCR sequences made up an early release that covered fewer than 650 HLA-typed donors. The number of donors typed differed by locus, with about 629-630 for A, B, C, DRB1 and DQB1, more than 500 for DQA1, 600 to 610 for DPA1, and around 450 for DPB1. Donor age, sex, ethnicity and CMV serostatus were collected together with the repertoire data. Among some 400 genotyped donors of the cohort, an average of 235,054 unique TCR beta nucleotide sequences were sequenced per donor, roughly a sixth of them non-productive. A later analysis re-analyzed previously published TCR beta repertoires from hundreds of donors and added high-resolution HLA genotyping to study TCR occurrence patterns. HLA typing included class I and class II loci at four-digit resolution. To predict cytomegalovirus infection status, the study combined high-throughput TCR immunosequencing, statistical association of individual TCRs with disease status, and machine learning. Every repertoire in the discovery cohort had been generated on one and the same sequencing platform. An earlier analysis of approximately 580 of the donors used high-throughput TCR beta sequencing to judge whether each TCR beta V gene segment behaved as functional or pseudogenic. What the authors observed across the whole study: A cluster of highly shared sequence variants was judged likely to represent a technical artifact of the sequencing pipeline. In a later genetic analysis, a missense DCLRE1C variant was associated with V-gene and J-gene trimming of TCR beta chains, and the association was replicated in an independent cohort. For the cohort, immune exposure information was limited to CMV serostatus. In a later analysis, HLA-associated TCR beta chains were found to be more clonally expanded and to have lower generation probabilities than equally common non-associated chains. The classifier was reported to diagnose cytomegalovirus status with high specificity and sensitivity in both the original and validation cohorts. A further reported finding was that TCR beta sequences accurately predicted the HLA-A and HLA-B alleles for most subjects in the first cohort. Most CMV-associated TCR beta chains appeared to be HLA-restricted in a later analysis, and the HLA associations seemed to be driven largely by CMV exposure. Because counts were too low, 15 to 20 rarely observed V segments, including chromosome 9 orphons, were excluded from the earlier analysis of roughly 580 of the donors. When HLA alleles, especially DR and DQ, strongly co-occurred, attributing TCR associations to individual alleles was difficult. Across donors, most TCR sequences were observed very rarely, whereas some public TCRs were present in many individuals. A total of 164 TCR beta chains were listed by the study as associated with cytomegalovirus. In vitro tests confirmed that a few of the cytomegalovirus-associated TCR beta chains recognize cytomegalovirus antigens. A later analysis found that TCR association rates varied across HLA loci, with DRB1 alleles showing the most associated TCRs and HLA-C alleles the fewest. HLA typing was unavailable for some donors at each locus, so association tests used only the typed subset. Correlated functional status among segregating V segments might reflect linkage disequilibrium, but an unknown experimental factor could not be ruled out. In an earlier analysis of some 640 of the donors, most TCR beta V segments were observed in productive rearrangements about 87% or about 30% of the time, broadly matching IMGT annotations. Some IMGT-functional V segments, including TRBV6-2 and TRBV6-3, could not be told apart with the 87-base-pair reads, so those segments were excluded. At a false discovery rate of 0.05, a later analysis linked some 17,000 TCR beta sequences to specific HLA alleles. A later genetic analysis reported fewer N-insertions in productive TCRs among donors in an Asian-associated ancestry cluster than the roughly 700-donor mean. In a later analysis, several top co-occurrence clusters were reported to appear linked to parvovirus B19, influenza, CMV and Epstein-Barr virus. Only TCR beta chains were sequenced in this cohort, and the absence of alpha or paired-chain data limited detectable features. According to the authors, the approach could potentially be generalized to other disease states and immunological phenotypes. Presence/absence analyses assumed roughly uniform sequencing depth across donors, an assumption that may not hold.

Library method: the immunoSEQ multiplex PCR assay. The multiplex PCR relied on a mix of 60 forward primers for TCR Vbeta segments and 13 reverse primers for TCR Jbeta segments. Amplification of the CDR3 region of rearranged TCR beta genes was performed with a multiplex PCR assay on genomic DNA. On the Illumina HiSeq System, the amplified TCR beta libraries were sequenced as 87-base-pair reads. In the original analysis: In a later analysis, some 80 million unique TCR beta chains were counted across the 500 to 700 repertoires, and approximately 9.9 million of these chains were shared by at least two donors. A nearest-neighbor algorithm error-corrected the raw reads and collapsed the reads into unique sequences, merging closely related sequences to remove PCR and sequencing errors. V, D and J gene segments were assigned by aligning CDR3 sequences to IMGT reference sequences. Each retained sequence needed at least a six-nucleotide match to both a V gene segment and a J gene segment. Rearrangements were called productive when the CDR3 lacked stop codons and stayed in frame with V and J; all others were non-productive. CDR3 was defined by IMGT convention, running from the second conserved V-encoded cysteine to the conserved J-encoded phenylalanine. The earlier analysis of about 640 of the donors excluded any sequence lacking an unambiguous match to a single V gene segment. An earlier analysis of 587 of the donors classified V segments as functional when productive rearrangements were above 56.7% and as segregating when the standard deviation between donors was above 5%. To diagnose cytomegalovirus status from the catalog of TCR beta chain sequences, a statistical classification framework was built. In a later analysis, V and J genes were assigned by comparing TCR nucleotide sequences against IMGT/GENE-DB human TR gene sequences. Using the TCRdist pipeline, a later analysis assigned CDR3 sequences along with most-parsimonious VDJ recombination scenarios. A later analysis defined each TCR beta chain by its CDR3 amino acid sequence plus V-gene family, and excluded reads lacking a unique V-gene family. To address suspected cross-contamination and a sequencing artifact, a later analysis removed 592 highly shared, low-generation-probability nucleotide sequences. A later analysis calculated a clonal expansion index for each public chain from normalized within-repertoire ranks of inferred template counts. A later analysis computed generation probabilities with a VDJ recombination model fitted to out-of-frame rearrangements, and checked the results against IGoR. Hypergeometric tests were used in a later analysis to score TCR-TCR, TCR-HLA and TCR-CMV co-occurrence, with a repertoire-size bias correction applied to the TCR pairs. False discovery rates were estimated in a later analysis by permuting HLA or CMV assignments 20 times. In a later analysis, co-occurring TCRs were grouped with DBSCAN, and TCRdist sequence similarity was added when clustering was performed within HLA-allele-positive subsets. For co-occurrence clustering, repertoires with fewer than 30,000 or more than 120,000 public chains were excluded, along with roughly five repertoires with anomalous nucleotide sharing. TCRdb carries this immuneACCESS record with in-frame sequences only. Its versions omit some clonotypes, under half of them owing to an unresolved V gene in the studies checked, with the rest unexplained. V and J calls and clone size are given by that table; D and trimming were obtained from the DNA. The sample table contains about 110,000 clones; only one count was recorded for under 80% of them. Around 7.7% of the sample is taken by the ten largest.

In total, approximately 690 healthy bone marrow donors made up the cohort. All cohort members were sampled while nominally healthy, although unrecorded immune exposures were likely present. The donor tested CMV seropositive, placing the donor among the 289 seropositive members of the cohort. Each donor provided a peripheral blood sample, and peripheral blood mononuclear cells were used for TCR beta sequencing. Genomic DNA extraction from the blood cell samples was performed with the Qiagen DNeasy Blood Extraction Kit. Notes on this clone: It lacks a known antigen. Per-base qualities were not stored, and no clone one base away is much larger.

CDR3 length: 15 amino acids, cysteine to phenylalanine. Just the 45-base CDR3 DNA is kept, in frame starting at base 1. As encoded in the germline V gene, CDR1 is SGHTA while CDR2 is FQGNSA. Compared with germline, V lacks 3 bases and J lacks 4 bases; bases without a gene match: 6. The rearranged segments are TRBV7-2 and TRBJ2-3; 8 of the junction bases match TRBD1. The source of this sequence is a woman aged 50 to 60 in good health and CMV-seropositive. Specimen: PBMCs. Here is the DNA: TGTGCCAGCAGCTTTGCAGGGGGCGCATCAGATACGCAGTATTTT. Translated, it gives CASSFAGGASDTQYF.